Each of the 25 T cell receptor beta chains below was sequenced from the same sample in a study of PD-1 blockade in classical Hodgkin lymphoma. This table comes from immunoSEQ multiplex PCR, and its TCRdb copy is limited to in-frame clones, with some not included. The repertoire holds some 100,000 clones, with 92% as singletons. Brentuximab vedotin exposure varied, and every patient relapsed after autologous stem cell transplantation. The specimen was peripheral blood mononuclear cells (PBMCs), collected at baseline. The source of these receptors is a human donor with classical Hodgkin lymphoma.

The V call is TRBV29-1, the J call TRBJ2-3; 10 bases are a match to TRBD2. With 4 bases clipped from V and 0 bases from J, the junction kept 7 bases outside the gene matches. In germline, CDR1 is SQVTM, CDR2 ANQGSEA. The CDR3 runs 16 residues. CDR3 sequence (DNA): TGCAGCGTTGCCCACCTAGCGGGAGATAGCACAGATACGCAGTATTTT. Protein: CSVAHLAGDSTDTQYF.

This clone was recorded once. The V and J genes are TRBV5-1 and TRBJ1-1, with TRBD1 matching over 7 bases. With 0 bases clipped from V and 1 base from J, the junction kept 9 bases outside the gene matches. Germline V lookup: CDR1 SGHRS, CDR2 YFSETQ. The CDR3 is made up of 17 amino acids. The CDR3 protein is CASSLEPVGTANTEAFF. CDR3 nucleotide sequence: TGCGCCAGCAGCTTGGAACCAGTTGGGACAGCGAACACTGAAGCTTTCTTT.

The V call is TRBV6-5, the J call TRBJ1-5, with a tentative D call TRBD1 (6 bases). In germline, CDR1 is MNHEY, CDR2 SVGAGI. CDR3 length: 13 residues. Trimming took off 5 bases at V and 2 bases at J, with 7 bases between the two ends. CDR3 bases: TGTGCCAGCAGTCGGACAGGCAATCAGCCCCAGCATTTT. It is translated as CASSRTGNQPQHF.

The chain carries TRBV30 and TRBJ1-1; 10 positions agree with TRBD1. V shed 4 bases and J 0 bases; nucleotides not matched to a gene: 17. From germline, CDR1 is GTSNPN and CDR2 SVGIG (reference sequence). This CDR3 comprises 19 residues. CDR3 sequence: CAWNLGQGNGRNMNTEAFF. DNA of the CDR3: TGTGCCTGGAATTTGGGACAGGGGAATGGGCGGAACATGAACACTGAAGCTTTCTTT.

The chain joins TRBV5-5 to TRBJ2-3; D not resolved. This CDR3 has 12 amino acids. In germline, CDR1 is SGHKS, CDR2 YYEKEE (reference sequence). Deletions cut 4 bases from V and 8 bases from J, with 11 bases between. The CDR3 reads CASSALGSTQYF. CDR3 DNA sequence: TGTGCCAGCAGCGCACTTGGCAGTACGCAGTATTTT.

This chain links TRBV28 with TRBJ2-1, with TRBD1 as a possible D gene (5 bases). Trimming took 3 bases from V and 6 from J, leaving 15 bases between them. CDR3 length equals 15 residues. Germline loops: CDR1 MDHEN, CDR2 SYDVKM. The CDR3 bases are TGTGCCAGCAGTTTCCAGGGTCCCTCCGCCAATGAGCAGTTCTTC. This translates into CASSFQGPSANEQFF.

This clone has a single count. The chain is built from TRBV11-2 and TRBJ2-1; D is ambiguous. The germline V gene has CDR1 SGHAT and CDR2 FQNNGV. The CDR3 totals 17 residues. The V gene lost 0 bases and the J gene lost 3 bases, with 15 bases spanning the gap. The CDR3 loop is CASSLDSSAWYYNEQFF. The CDR3 DNA follows: TGTGCCAGCAGCTTAGACTCCTCCGCGTGGTACTACAATGAGCAGTTCTTC.

V is TRBV7-8 and J is TRBJ2-5; possibly TRBD1 for D (6 bases). Germline CDR1 and CDR2: SGHVS and FQNEAQ. V was trimmed by 4 bases and J by 3 bases, leaving 6 bases between them. The CDR3 sequence is 12 residues long. The CDR3 loop reads CASSSGEETQYF. The CDR3, as DNA: TGTGCCAGCAGCTCAGGGGAAGAGACCCAGTACTTC.

In DNA, the CDR3 is TGTGCCAGCAGTCGAGGACAGTACGAGCAGTACTTC. It encodes CASSRGQYEQYF. V is TRBV6-5 and J is TRBJ2-7, with D perhaps TRBD1 (6 bases). Trimming cost V 5 bases and J 4 bases, with 9 bases left between them. The CDR3 length is 12 residues. Germline V gives CDR1 MNHEY, CDR2 SVGAGI.

This chain joins TRBV7-9 and TRBJ2-5; D is perhaps TRBD1 or TRBD2 (5 bases each). The J call may not be correct, given that the DNA end is closer to TRBJ2-7. The CDR3 loop spans 14 amino acids. In germline, CDR1 is SEHNR, CDR2 FQNEAQ (reference sequence). CDR3 region: CASSVPGPPYEQYF. In nucleotides, the CDR3 is TGTGCCAGCAGCGTGCCGGGGCCCCCATACGAGCAGTACTTC.

This chain joins TRBV5-1 and TRBJ1-1; D is unresolved. V was pared by 4 bases and J by 1 base, with 11 bases between. Germline loops: CDR1 SGHRS, CDR2 YFSETQ. The CDR3 has 14 amino acids. In DNA, the CDR3 is TGCGCCAGCAGCCTTCTCCCGGCGAACACTGAAGCTTTCTTT. Residues: CASSLLPANTEAFF.

The chain uses TRBV29-1 and TRBJ2-2; 10 nucleotides line up with TRBD2. Per germline, CDR1 SQVTM and CDR2 ANQGSEA. The V and J ends lost 4 bases and 4 bases, in that order; junction bases with no gene match: 3. The CDR3 contains 14 residues. In DNA, the CDR3 is TGCAGCGTTGGAGCTAGCGGGAGCACCGGGGAGCTGTTTTTT. It is translated as CSVGASGSTGELFF.

This clone has only a few counts. V gene TRBV9 combines with J gene TRBJ2-1, with D maybe TRBD2 (5 bases). CDR3 length equals 17 residues. V dropped 0 bases and J dropped 3 bases, with 16 bases sitting between them. Germline lookup yields CDR1 SGDLS and CDR2 YYNGEE. CDR3 nucleotide sequence: TGTGCCAGCAGCGTAGGTGCGCGGGTCGTCCTCTACAATGAGCAGTTCTTC. Its protein product is CASSVGARVVLYNEQFF. Supplemented by reference TRBV9 and TRBJ2-1, the full variable domain reads DSGVTQTPKHLITATGQRVTLRCSPRSGDLSVYWYQQSLDQGLQFLIQYYNGEERAKGNILERFSAQQFPDLHSELNLSSLELGDSALYFCASSVGARVVLYNEQFFGPGTRLTVL.

The J gene is TRBJ2-5, the V gene TRBV7-9; 11 bases line up with TRBD2. V was pared by 6 bases and J by 3 bases, with 6 bases of the junction left unmatched. Germline assignment: CDR1 SEHNR and CDR2 FQNEAQ (reference sequence). The CDR3 runs 15 residues. The CDR3 loop reads CASRLRLAGKETQYF. The CDR3 DNA reads TGTGCCAGCAGATTAAGACTAGCGGGAAAAGAGACCCAGTACTTC.

In its sample, this clone was seen once. J is TRBJ2-1 and V is TRBV28; D possibly matches TRBD1 or TRBD2 (7 bases each). The CDR3 has 13 residues. V was pared by 5 bases and J by 10 bases, with 15 bases between. Germline lookup yields CDR1 MDHEN and CDR2 SYDVKM. Written as DNA, the CDR3 is TGTGCCAGCAGTCCAGGGGGGGGCGCGGAGCAGTTCTTC. Amino acid sequence: CASSPGGGAEQFF.

The chain is built from TRBV11-3 and TRBJ2-2; no clear D. Germline CDR1 is SGHNT and CDR2 is YENEEA. The germline V and J ends were trimmed by 4 bases and 3 bases, with 9 bases remaining between them. CDR3 length: 14 amino acids. The DNA of the CDR3 is TGTGCCAGCAGCTCATTCGGGTACACCGGGGAGCTGTTTTTT. This sequence encodes CASSSFGYTGELFF.

The V and J genes are TRBV6-4 and TRBJ2-7; D may be TRBD2 (6 bases). This CDR3 has 14 residues. The ends were cut back, 6 bases at V and 0 bases at J, with 12 bases in the middle. Germline V gene data show CDR1 as MRHNA and CDR2 as SNTAGT. The CDR3 DNA follows: TGTGCCAGCAGGGATCGGGAGAACTCCTACGAGCAGTACTTC. Its translation: CASRDRENSYEQYF.

The chain has TRBV11-3 and TRBJ2-1; 15 positions agree with TRBD2. The ends lost 5 bases at V and 3 bases at J; junction bases unmatched: 11. Germline-derived CDR1 and CDR2 are SGHNT and YENEEA. This CDR3 has 19 residues. The CDR3 DNA is TGTGCCAGCAGCACGACAACCGGGACTAGCGGGAGGATCTACAATGAGCAGTTCTTC. This gives the protein CASSTTTGTSGRIYNEQFF. The whole variable domain, filled in from reference TRBV11-3 and TRBJ2-1, reads EAGVVQSPRYKIIEKKQPVAFWCNPISGHNTLYWYLQNLGQGPELLIRYENEEAVDDSQLPKDRFSAERLKGVDSTLKIQPAELGDSAVYLCASSTTTGTSGRIYNEQFFGPGTRLTVL.

The rearrangement joins TRBV10-3 to TRBJ2-7; 10 bases fit TRBD2. In germline, CDR1 is ENHRY, CDR2 SYGVKD. V shed 0 bases and J 6 bases; nucleotides not matched to a gene: 5. The CDR3 sequence is 15 residues long. The CDR3 sequence is CAISESLAGVGEQYF. In DNA, the CDR3 is TGTGCCATCAGTGAGTCTCTAGCGGGAGTAGGCGAGCAGTACTTC.

The CDR3 DNA follows: TGTGCCAGCAGCTTAGGGCCGGGGGGAACGGCCACCTACGAGCAGTACTTC. Translating it yields CASSLGPGGTATYEQYF. This chain links TRBV7-2 with TRBJ2-7; 7 bases align to TRBD2. The CDR3 is 17 residues long. Germline V gene data show CDR1 as SGHTA and CDR2 as FQGNSA. With V trimmed by 1 base and J by 2 bases, 11 bases remained unmatched. Combining the CDR3 with reference TRBV7-2 and TRBJ2-7 gives the whole variable domain GAGVSQSPSNKVTEKGKDVELRCDPISGHTALYWYRQSLGQGLEFLIYFQGNSAPDKSGLPSDRFSAERTGGSVSTLTIQRTQQEDSAVYLCASSLGPGGTATYEQYFGPGTRLTVT.

This rearrangement joins TRBV5-1 to TRBJ2-2; D perhaps matches TRBD2 (5 bases). Germline loops: CDR1 SGHRS, CDR2 YFSETQ. The CDR3 has 12 residues. V was clipped by 7 bases and J by 8 bases, with 12 bases between them. CDR3 region: CASQLVVGELFF. CDR3 DNA sequence: TGCGCCAGCCAACTAGTGGTTGGGGAGCTGTTTTTT.

This clone showed up just once. The rearrangement links TRBV28 to TRBJ2-5, with 9 bases aligning to TRBD1. This CDR3 is 16 amino acids long. Germline V gene data show CDR1 as MDHEN and CDR2 as SYDVKM. The J segment lost 2 bases and the V segment lost 1 base, leaving 5 bases of the junction unmatched. CDR3 DNA: TGTGCCAGCAGTTTATACGCGGGGACAGGGCAAGAGACCCAGTACTTC. Amino acids: CASSLYAGTGQETQYF.

The chain is built from TRBV18 and TRBJ2-3; D remains ambiguous. The CDR3 covers 15 residues. Germline CDR1 KGHSH, CDR2 LQKENI. Between the trimmed V and J ends, which lost 3 bases and 7 bases, there was a span of 17 bases. CDR3 sequence: CASSPRAAVKHTQYF. The CDR3 DNA reads as TGTGCCAGCTCACCCCGGGCCGCGGTTAAGCATACGCAGTATTTT.

The rearrangement joins TRBV27 to TRBJ2-1, with TRBD1 matching over 12 bases. Germline CDR1 is MNHEY and CDR2 is SMNVEV (reference sequence). The V gene end was trimmed by 6 bases and the J gene end by 7 bases; junction bases not matched to a gene: 10. The CDR3 runs 16 residues. CDR3 sequence (DNA): TGTGCCAGCAGGTTCCCCGGGACAGGGGGCTTAAATGAGCAGTTCTTC. The encoded protein is CASRFPGTGGLNEQFF.

Only one count was recorded for this clone. The rearrangement uses TRBV28 and TRBJ2-5; 7 bases map to TRBD1. This CDR3 comprises 14 residues. Germline V gene sequence: CDR1 MDHEN, CDR2 SYDVKM. V was clipped by 5 bases and J by 3 bases; unmatched bases: 6. The chain's CDR3 is CASSAPGQKETQYF. For the CDR3, the DNA is TGTGCCAGCAGTGCGCCGGGACAGAAAGAGACCCAGTACTTC.